These T cell receptor beta chains were read from a single sample in a study of shared T cell receptors in the human thymus. Profiled with immunoSEQ multiplex PCR; TCRdb holds only in-frame clones, not every one. The table shows approximately 660,000 clones, with roughly 90% occurring only once. Separately, the same data were catalogued under a study of human thymus T cells.

The material sequenced was thymocytes. The receptors stem from a boy under two years old with a congenital heart defect. Both conserved end residues are part of each CDR3. The order of the fields is clone size, D gene, V gene, J gene, CDR3 length, CDR3 protein, CDR3 DNA. D genes are given only for firm matches. Clone size, where shown, is once, few, many, or a class for clones that have expanded.

clone size: NA; D gene: TRBD2; V gene: TRBV27; J gene: TRBJ2-7; CDR3 length: 16; CDR3 protein: CASSSPLSGRVGEQYF; CDR3 DNA: TGTGCCAGCAGTTCCCCCCTCAGCGGGAGGGTGGGAGAGCAGTACTTC
clone size: NA; D gene: TRBD2; V gene: TRBV5-6; J gene: TRBJ2-7; CDR3 length: 16; CDR3 protein: CASSLGASGRGYEQYF; CDR3 DNA: TGTGCCAGCAGCTTGGGGGCTAGCGGGCGAGGCTACGAGCAGTACTTC
clone size: NA; D gene: TRBD1; V gene: TRBV28; J gene: TRBJ2-7; CDR3 length: 19; CDR3 protein: CASNDPGQGASDLLYEQYF; CDR3 DNA: TGTGCCAGCAACGACCCGGGACAGGGGGCTTCGGACCTTTTGTACGAGCAGTACTTC
clone size: NA; D gene: TRBD1; V gene: TRBV23-1; J gene: TRBJ2-5; CDR3 length: 15; CDR3 protein: CASSRTGGERETQYF; CDR3 DNA: TGCGCCAGCAGCCGGACAGGGGGGGAGCGGGAGACCCAGTACTTC
clone size: NA; D gene: NA; V gene: TRBV5-6; J gene: TRBJ1-2; CDR3 length: 14; CDR3 protein: CASSLDRGGYGYTF; CDR3 DNA: TGTGCCAGCAGCTTGGATCGTGGCGGCTATGGCTACACCTTC
clone size: once; D gene: NA; V gene: TRBV28; J gene: TRBJ2-7; CDR3 length: 13; CDR3 protein: CASSPRDSYEQYF; CDR3 DNA: TGTGCCAGCAGCCCAAGAGACAGTTACGAGCAGTACTTC
clone size: NA; D gene: TRBD1; V gene: TRBV5-1; J gene: TRBJ2-5; CDR3 length: 16; CDR3 protein: CASSLRGQGFHETQYF; CDR3 DNA: TGCGCCAGCAGCTTGAGGGGACAGGGATTTCACGAGACCCAGTACTTC
clone size: NA; D gene: NA; V gene: TRBV5-6; J gene: TRBJ2-1; CDR3 length: 15; CDR3 protein: CASSFVQGCCNEQFF; CDR3 DNA: TGTGCCAGCAGCTTTGTCCAGGGATGTTGCAATGAGCAGTTCTTC
clone size: NA; D gene: NA; V gene: TRBV28; J gene: TRBJ2-5; CDR3 length: 13; CDR3 protein: CASSLGGFETQYF; CDR3 DNA: TGTGCCAGCAGTTTAGGAGGGTTCGAGACCCAGTACTTC
clone size: few; D gene: NA; V gene: TRBV7-8; J gene: TRBJ1-2; CDR3 length: 15; CDR3 protein: CASSLGTGLAYGYTF; CDR3 DNA: TGTGCCAGCAGCTTAGGAACAGGGCTCGCTTATGGCTACACCTTC
clone size: NA; D gene: TRBD2; V gene: TRBV4-1; J gene: TRBJ2-3; CDR3 length: 19; CDR3 protein: CASSQEPTLLAGGGDTQYF; CDR3 DNA: TGCGCCAGCAGCCAAGAACCTACCCTGCTAGCGGGAGGAGGAGATACGCAGTATTTT
clone size: NA; D gene: NA; V gene: TRBV7-2; J gene: TRBJ2-1; CDR3 length: 17; CDR3 protein: CASSLQSRRLPYNEQFF; CDR3 DNA: TGTGCCAGCAGCTTACAAAGCCGGCGACTTCCTTACAATGAGCAGTTCTTC
clone size: NA; D gene: TRBD1; V gene: TRBV5-4; J gene: TRBJ2-1; CDR3 length: 20; CDR3 protein: CASSFWREDRGVNSYNEQFF; CDR3 DNA: TGTGCCAGCAGCTTTTGGAGGGAAGACAGGGGAGTAAACAGCTACAATGAGCAGTTCTTC
clone size: NA; D gene: NA; V gene: TRBV10-2; J gene: TRBJ2-1; CDR3 length: 14; CDR3 protein: CASTDKATYNEQFF; CDR3 DNA: TGCGCCAGCACCGACAAGGCCACCTACAATGAGCAGTTCTTC
clone size: NA; D gene: NA; V gene: TRBV2; J gene: TRBJ2-7; CDR3 length: 13; CDR3 protein: CASSEPGGVEQYF; CDR3 DNA: TGTGCCAGCAGTGAACCCGGGGGTGTCGAGCAGTACTTC
clone size: NA; D gene: NA; V gene: TRBV27; J gene: TRBJ1-1; CDR3 length: 13; CDR3 protein: CARQRGKNTEAFF; CDR3 DNA: TGTGCCCGCCAAAGGGGTAAGAACACTGAAGCTTTCTTT
clone size: NA; D gene: NA; V gene: TRBV30; J gene: TRBJ1-3; CDR3 length: 16; CDR3 protein: CAWSSGTLGSGNTIYF; CDR3 DNA: TGTGCCTGGAGTTCCGGGACTCTTGGCTCTGGAAACACCATATATTTT
clone size: NA; D gene: TRBD1; V gene: TRBV14; J gene: TRBJ2-7; CDR3 length: 15; CDR3 protein: CASSQGGTGVHEQYF; CDR3 DNA: TGTGCCAGCAGCCAAGGGGGGACAGGGGTCCACGAGCAGTACTTC
clone size: NA; D gene: NA; V gene: TRBV27; J gene: TRBJ2-7; CDR3 length: 14; CDR3 protein: CASSLRGRSYEQYF; CDR3 DNA: TGTGCCAGCAGCCTGCGGGGCCGTTCCTACGAGCAGTACTTC
clone size: NA; D gene: NA; V gene: TRBV5-6; J gene: TRBJ1-3; CDR3 length: 14; CDR3 protein: CASSSGAQGSTIYF; CDR3 DNA: TGTGCCAGCAGCTCAGGGGCCCAAGGGTCCACCATATATTTT
clone size: NA; D gene: TRBD2; V gene: TRBV19; J gene: TRBJ2-1; CDR3 length: 17; CDR3 protein: CASSARTSGRTYNEQFF; CDR3 DNA: TGTGCCAGTAGTGCCCGGACTAGCGGGAGAACTTACAATGAGCAGTTCTTC
clone size: NA; D gene: NA; V gene: TRBV29-1; J gene: TRBJ1-2; CDR3 length: 16; CDR3 protein: CSVDRSRRVSNYGYTF; CDR3 DNA: TGCAGCGTTGATAGGTCGCGCAGGGTGTCTAACTATGGCTACACCTTC
clone size: once; D gene: TRBD1; V gene: TRBV7-9; J gene: TRBJ1-1; CDR3 length: 18; CDR3 protein: CASSATPIAGGGGDEAFF; CDR3 DNA: TGTGCCAGCAGCGCCACGCCTATTGCAGGGGGCGGGGGGGATGAAGCTTTCTTT
clone size: once; D gene: NA; V gene: TRBV4-1; J gene: TRBJ1-1; CDR3 length: 17; CDR3 protein: CASSQDWRSRRDTEAFF; CDR3 DNA: TGCGCCAGCAGCCAAGATTGGCGGTCCAGGAGGGACACTGAAGCTTTCTTT
clone size: NA; D gene: NA; V gene: TRBV6-5; J gene: TRBJ2-1; CDR3 length: 13; CDR3 protein: CASSVSGYNEQFF; CDR3 DNA: TGTGCCAGCAGCGTTAGCGGCTACAATGAGCAGTTCTTC
clone size: NA; D gene: NA; V gene: TRBV6-1; J gene: TRBJ2-5; CDR3 length: 17; CDR3 protein: CASSDGLAEGGEETQYF; CDR3 DNA: TGTGCCAGCAGTGACGGGCTAGCGGAGGGGGGTGAAGAGACCCAGTACTTC
clone size: NA; D gene: NA; V gene: TRBV6-1; J gene: TRBJ1-1; CDR3 length: 13; CDR3 protein: CASSDWPNTEAFF; CDR3 DNA: TGTGCCAGCAGTGACTGGCCGAACACTGAAGCTTTCTTT
clone size: NA; D gene: NA; V gene: TRBV7-9; J gene: TRBJ1-3; CDR3 length: 16; CDR3 protein: CASSLKSRAEGNTIYF; CDR3 DNA: TGTGCCAGCAGCTTAAAAAGCAGGGCTGAAGGAAACACCATATATTTT
clone size: NA; D gene: NA; V gene: TRBV4-1; J gene: TRBJ2-3; CDR3 length: 16; CDR3 protein: CASSQLLSGSTDTQYF; CDR3 DNA: TGCGCCAGCAGCCAACTCCTCAGCGGGAGCACAGATACGCAGTATTTT
clone size: NA; D gene: TRBD1; V gene: TRBV29-1; J gene: TRBJ1-2; CDR3 length: 12; CDR3 protein: CSVKTGDYGYTF; CDR3 DNA: TGCAGCGTTAAGACAGGGGACTATGGCTACACCTTC
clone size: few; D gene: NA; V gene: TRBV10-3; J gene: TRBJ1-5; CDR3 length: 10; CDR3 protein: CAMQNQPQHF; CDR3 DNA: TGTGCCATGCAGAATCAGCCCCAGCATTTT
clone size: NA; D gene: NA; V gene: TRBV2; J gene: TRBJ2-3; CDR3 length: 16; CDR3 protein: CARAGARDPSTDTQYF; CDR3 DNA: TGTGCCCGGGCAGGGGCAAGGGACCCTAGCACAGATACGCAGTATTTT
clone size: few; D gene: NA; V gene: TRBV11-3; J gene: TRBJ2-5; CDR3 length: 15; CDR3 protein: CASSFWPVGEETQYF; CDR3 DNA: TGTGCCAGCAGCTTTTGGCCTGTCGGAGAAGAGACCCAGTACTTC
clone size: NA; D gene: TRBD1; V gene: TRBV5-1; J gene: TRBJ2-3; CDR3 length: 15; CDR3 protein: CASSWDRGRPDTQYF; CDR3 DNA: TGCGCCAGCAGCTGGGACAGGGGGCGGCCAGATACGCAGTATTTT
clone size: once; D gene: NA; V gene: TRBV27; J gene: TRBJ2-3; CDR3 length: 16; CDR3 protein: CASSPERGDFTDTQYF; CDR3 DNA: TGTGCCAGCAGTCCGGAGAGAGGGGACTTCACAGATACGCAGTATTTT
clone size: NA; D gene: TRBD2; V gene: TRBV5-1; J gene: TRBJ2-1; CDR3 length: 15; CDR3 protein: CASSFIAGGDNEQFF; CDR3 DNA: TGCGCCAGCAGCTTCATAGCGGGAGGCGACAATGAGCAGTTCTTC
clone size: NA; D gene: TRBD2; V gene: TRBV7-9; J gene: TRBJ2-7; CDR3 length: 18; CDR3 protein: CASSLGGTSGLLHYEQYF; CDR3 DNA: TGTGCCAGCAGCCTTGGCGGCACTAGCGGATTACTACATTACGAGCAGTACTTC
clone size: NA; D gene: NA; V gene: TRBV10-3; J gene: TRBJ1-3; CDR3 length: 19; CDR3 protein: CAISGAVMGNGSSGNTIYF; CDR3 DNA: TGTGCCATCAGTGGGGCGGTTATGGGAAATGGGAGCTCTGGAAACACCATATATTTT
clone size: NA; D gene: TRBD1; V gene: TRBV30; J gene: TRBJ2-7; CDR3 length: 12; CDR3 protein: CAWTFTGDEQYF; CDR3 DNA: TGTGCCTGGACTTTCACAGGGGACGAGCAGTACTTC
clone size: NA; D gene: TRBD2; V gene: TRBV2; J gene: TRBJ2-7; CDR3 length: 16; CDR3 protein: CASRKGELAGVYEQYF; CDR3 DNA: TGTGCCAGCAGGAAAGGCGAACTAGCGGGAGTCTACGAGCAGTACTTC
clone size: NA; D gene: NA; V gene: TRBV6-4; J gene: TRBJ2-3; CDR3 length: 13; CDR3 protein: CASRDTSTDTQYF; CDR3 DNA: TGTGCCAGCAGGGACACTAGCACAGATACGCAGTATTTT
clone size: NA; D gene: NA; V gene: TRBV7-3; J gene: TRBJ2-4; CDR3 length: 16; CDR3 protein: CASSPTPGGAKNIQYF; CDR3 DNA: TGTGCCAGCAGCCCAACTCCCGGGGGAGCCAAAAACATTCAGTACTTC